These T cell receptor beta chains were read from a single sample in a study of blood T cell repertoires in COVID-19. Data came from immunoSEQ multiplex PCR; TCRdb stores just in-frame clones and leaves some out. The sample yields about 150,000 clones, about 72% seen once. Sequenced sample: peripheral blood. These receptors came from a man aged 60 to 75 who had recovered from COVID-19. Each CDR3 is given with its conserved first and last residue. The D gene is left open where the match is weak. Expanded clones get a size class; other rows say once, few or many, or leave the size out.

TRBV30	NA	TRBJ2-1	TRBD2	TGTGCCTGGAGTAGCGGGAGGGCCAATACTGAGCAGTTCTTC	CAWSSGRANTEQFF
TRBV6-5	NA	TRBJ2-7	TRBD1	TGTGCCAGCCTAAGGGACAGGGGGCCTTCCTACGAGCAGTACTTC	CASLRDRGPSYEQYF
TRBV18	NA	TRBJ1-4	NA	TGTGCCAGCTCACCACCGGAGGGTGGGAGTGAAAAACTGTTTTTT	CASSPPEGGSEKLFF
TRBV6-2/TRBV6-3	NA	TRBJ1-5	NA	TGTGCCAGCAGTTACGATCCGGGGATTAGCAATCAGCCCCAGCATTTT	CASSYDPGISNQPQHF
TRBV19	NA	TRBJ2-3	TRBD1	TGTGCCAGTAGCGTAAACGGACAGGGGGCAGATACGCAGTATTTT	CASSVNGQGADTQYF
TRBV29-1	NA	TRBJ1-5	NA	TGCAGCGCCGTAGGAGGGTTCGGACAGCCCCAGCATTTT	CSAVGGFGQPQHF
TRBV19	few	TRBJ2-1	TRBD1	TGTGCCAGTAGTCCTTCGCGACAGGGCAGCAATGAGCAGTTCTTC	CASSPSRQGSNEQFF
TRBV5-1	NA	TRBJ2-5	TRBD1	TGCGCCAGCAGCCATTCGACAGGGGGGCGGGAGACCCAGTACTTC	CASSHSTGGRETQYF
TRBV7-3	NA	TRBJ2-3	NA	TGTGCCAGCAGCTTATCACTACCCACAGATACGCAGTATTTT	CASSLSLPTDTQYF
TRBV27	once	TRBJ1-2	NA	TGTGCCAGCAGTTTATCTGGCGATCGCGGTTATGGCTACACCTTC	CASSLSGDRGYGYTF
TRBV3-1/TRBV3-2	NA	TRBJ2-7	TRBD1	TGTGCCAGCAGCCAAGATCTGGGGACAGGGGATGCCGAGCAGTACTTC	CASSQDLGTGDAEQYF
TRBV28	once	TRBJ2-7	TRBD2	TGTGCCAGCAGTTTTACTCGGACTAGCGGGTACGAGCAGTACTTC	CASSFTRTSGYEQYF
TRBV24-1	few	TRBJ2-1	TRBD1	TGTGCCACCAGGCCGGGACAGGGTTACAATGAGCAGTTCTTC	CATRPGQGYNEQFF
TRBV29-1	few	TRBJ2-3	TRBD1	TGCAGCGCAACAGGGGGACCCAGCAGCACAGATACGCAGTATTTT	CSATGGPSSTDTQYF
TRBV15	NA	TRBJ2-7	NA	TGTGCCACCAGCAGAGCCCCACCCGGGTCCTACGAGCAGTACTTC	CATSRAPPGSYEQYF
TRBV29-1	NA	TRBJ2-2	TRBD1	TGCAGTGCCGGGACAGGGAGCCCCGGGGAGCTGTTTTTT	CSAGTGSPGELFF
TRBV23-1	NA	TRBJ1-6	NA	TGCGCCAGCAGTCATTCCCTATGGGGGGGTTGGTCCTATAATTCACCCCTCCACTTT	CASSHSLWGGWSYNSPLHF
TRBV3-1/TRBV3-2	NA	TRBJ2-1	TRBD2	TGTGCCAGCAGCCTTAGGGTACCAGCGGGGGGGCCGGCTGAGCAGTTCTTC	CASSLRVPAGGPAEQFF
TRBV18	NA	TRBJ1-2	NA	TGTGCCAGCTCACCGGACAGTAACTATGGCTACACCTTC	CASSPDSNYGYTF
TRBV9	NA	TRBJ2-2	TRBD2	TGTGCCAGCAGTTTGACTAGCTCCTTAAGGGGGGAGCTGTTTTTT	CASSLTSSLRGELFF
TRBV6-5	NA	TRBJ2-7	TRBD1	TGTGCCAGCAGCCTTCTCGGGACAGGGGGCTACGAGCAGTACTTC	CASSLLGTGGYEQYF
TRBV18	once	TRBJ1-2	NA	TGTGCCAGCTCGCCAACTCAGGGCGGCAAGCCTGGCTACACCTTC	CASSPTQGGKPGYTF
TRBV12-3/TRBV12-4	NA	TRBJ1-2	NA	TGTGCCAGCGGTAAGACAGGAGGCTATGGCTACACCTTC	CASGKTGGYGYTF
TRBV11-3	once	TRBJ2-2	NA	TGTGCCAGCAGCTACGCCGGTTTCACCGACACCGGGGAGCTGTTTTTT	CASSYAGFTDTGELFF
TRBV9	NA	TRBJ2-1	TRBD1	TGTGCCAGCAGCGTGACAGGGCCCCATGAGCAGTTCTTC	CASSVTGPHEQFF
TRBV2	NA	TRBJ1-2	TRBD1	TGTGCCACCCACCAGGGGGTAAACTATGGCTACACCTTC	CATHQGVNYGYTF
TRBV5-1	once	TRBJ1-2	NA	TGCGCCAGCAGCTTGAATTTCCTCTCGGGGAGCTACACCTTC	CASSLNFLSGSYTF
TRBV28	NA	TRBJ2-1	TRBD2	TGTGCCAGCAGTTTCCCCGGGACTAGCGGGACCAATGAGCAGTTCTTC	CASSFPGTSGTNEQFF
TRBV5-1	NA	TRBJ2-7	TRBD1	TGCGCCAGCAGCTTTTACCGGGACAGGGTTGGTGAGCAGTACTTC	CASSFYRDRVGEQYF
TRBV7-3	NA	TRBJ1-1	TRBD1	TGTGCCAGCAGCCTCGGGACAGCTGGGAGCACTGAAGCTTTCTTT	CASSLGTAGSTEAFF
TRBV11-2	NA	TRBJ1-1	NA	TGTGCCAGCAGCTTAGATGGGGGCCAGGTCTCGAGCACTGAAGCTTTCTTT	CASSLDGGQVSSTEAFF
TRBV7-2	NA	TRBJ1-5	TRBD1	TGTGCCAGCAGCCCCCAGGGGGGTAGCAATCAGCCCCAGCATTTT	CASSPQGGSNQPQHF